This T cell receptor beta chain was identified in a study of blood T cell repertoires in COVID-19. Across the whole study: In each case, the material was cDNA or gDNA derived from T cells, B-cell-depleted T cells, or PBMCs.

TCRdb keeps only in-frame clones here, not all; method: immunoSEQ multiplex PCR. The sample has approximately 530,000 clones; 70% to 90% are singletons. CDR3 length: 13 residues. The germline V gene encodes CDR1 MNHNS and CDR2 SASEGT. Germline trimming cut 3 bases from V and 8 bases from J; bases unmatched to any gene: 2. The material sequenced was peripheral blood. The chain joins TRBV6-1 to TRBJ1-2, with 11 bases aligning to TRBD1. This receptor was identified in a woman between 50 and 59 years old with COVID-19, enrolled during active disease. The DNA for the CDR3 is TGTGCCAGCAGTGAGGACAGGGGGCGCGGCTACACCTTC. It is translated as CASSEDRGRGYTF.